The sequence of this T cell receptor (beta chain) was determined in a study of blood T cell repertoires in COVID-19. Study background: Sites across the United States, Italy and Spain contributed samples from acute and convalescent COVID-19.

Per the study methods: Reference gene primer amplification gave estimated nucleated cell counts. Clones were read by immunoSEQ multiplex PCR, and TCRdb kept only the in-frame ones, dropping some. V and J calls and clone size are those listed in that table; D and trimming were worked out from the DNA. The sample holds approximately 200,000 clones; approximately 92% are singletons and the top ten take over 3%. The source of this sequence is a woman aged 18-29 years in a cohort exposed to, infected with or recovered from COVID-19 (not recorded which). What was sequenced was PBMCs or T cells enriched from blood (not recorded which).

DNA of the CDR3: TGTGCCAGCAAACCGACAGTTAATCAAGAGACCCAGTACTTC. Residues: CASKPTVNQETQYF. V and J are TRBV6-5 and TRBJ2-5; D may be TRBD1 (5 bases). CDR3 length equals 14 residues. V lost 7 bases and J 2 bases, leaving 14 bases between the germline ends. Germline V CDR1 and CDR2: MNHEY, SVGAGI.